This TCR beta chain was sequenced for a study of blood T cell repertoires in COVID-19. On the study more broadly: There were acute and convalescent COVID-19 samples, and they came from the United States, Italy and Spain.

This CDR3 is built from 15 residues. The V gene's germline CDR1 is SGHKS and CDR2 YYEKEE (reference sequence). Trimming took 4 bases from V and 1 from J; bases not matched to a gene: 5. A single count supports this clone. Clones were read by immunoSEQ multiplex PCR, and TCRdb kept only the in-frame ones, dropping some. This sample carries 150,000 to 200,000 clones, over 70% of them seen once, and the ten largest clones take roughly 3.5%. Everyone who took part was roughly 18 to 89 years old, and they came from about 25 US areas. Self-reported history from a screening survey and questionnaire set each donor's cohort.

The chain joins TRBV5-5 to TRBJ1-1, with 9 bases aligning to TRBD1. Sequencing was performed on PBMCs or T cells enriched from blood (not recorded which). This TCR came from a woman between 55 and 75 years old who had recovered from COVID-19. The CDR3 protein is CASSRTGARNTEAFF. The CDR3 DNA reads TGTGCCAGCAGCCGGACAGGGGCCAGGAACACTGAAGCTTTCTTT. Looking up the rest from reference TRBV5-5 and TRBJ1-1 gives the full variable domain: DAGVTQSPTHLIKTRGQQVTLRCSPISGHKSVSWYQQVLGQGPQFIFQYYEKEERGRGNFPDRFSARQFPNYSSELNVNALLLGDSALYLCASSRTGARNTEAFFGQGTRLTVV.